One and the same sample provided the 13 T cell receptor beta chains below, sequenced in a study of T cells in Graves' hyperthyroidism and ophthalmopathy. It was RNA transcripts that yielded the amplified TCR beta CDR3 regions. TCR CDR3 regions were first amplified by RT-PCR with HTBI primers. Via MiXCR, TCRdb re-called the multiplex PCR reads, giving one row per CDR3 protein. The sample comprises about 400,000 distinct CDR3 sequences, approximately 13% of which are singletons, and around a tenth rests with the top ten. Specimen: blood. All receptors come from a woman under 30 with Graves' hyperthyroidism.

This clonotype was seen repeatedly, ten times or more. The chain carries TRBV12-3 or TRBV12-4 and TRBJ1-6; D gene ambiguous. The V and J ends lost 1 base and 7 bases respectively, with 23 bases between them. This CDR3 is built from 19 residues. The CDR3 loop is CASSLGVKVSSSKNSPLHF. CDR3 DNA sequence: TGTGCCAGCAGTTTAGGGGTAAAAGTGTCGTCTTCTAAGAATTCACCCCTCCACTTT.

Ten or more counts support this clonotype. This chain connects TRBV19 to TRBJ2-1; 7 nucleotides align to TRBD2. With V trimmed by 4 bases and J by 5 bases, 5 bases remained unmatched. Germline V CDR1 and CDR2: LNHDA, SQIVND (reference sequence). The CDR3 is 14 residues long. The CDR3 coding sequence is TGTGCCAGTAGTACCCTGGGAGGGAACAATGAGCAGTTCTTC. Its protein is CASSTLGGNNEQFF.

CDR3 DNA: TGCAGTGCTAGAGTGGAAAGGGGGAGCGAGCAGTACTTC. Protein: CSARVERGSEQYF. The gene calls are TRBV20-1 and TRBJ2-7, with D possibly TRBD1 on 6 matching bases. Germline values: CDR1 DFQATT, CDR2 SNEGSKA (reference sequence). This CDR3 region has 13 residues. The V and J ends lost 1 base and 6 bases respectively, with 13 bases between them.

The CDR3 loop reads CATTQGADTDTQYF. The CDR3 DNA sequence: TGTGCCACGACACAGGGGGCGGACACAGATACGCAGTATTTT. The chain combines TRBV19 with TRBJ2-3, with TRBD1 matching 9 bases. Trimming took 10 bases from V and 2 from J; bases not matched to a gene: 7. The V gene's germline CDR1 is LNHDA and CDR2 SQIVND (reference sequence). The CDR3 length is 14 residues.

This clonotype came up many times. This chain uses TRBV20-1 with TRBJ2-1; 9 bases fit TRBD2. CDR3 length: 15 residues. CDR1 is DFQATT, CDR2 SNEGSKA, per germline (reference sequence). The V segment lost 3 bases and the J segment 3 bases; nucleotides outside the gene matches: 6. The CDR3 region is CSASSLAGRYNEQFF. CDR3 coding DNA: TGCAGTGCTAGCAGCCTAGCGGGACGCTACAATGAGCAGTTCTTC.

The V and J genes are TRBV24-1 and TRBJ1-1; no reliable D call. Germline CDR1 is KGHDR and CDR2 is SFDVKD. The CDR3 loop spans 13 amino acids. Trimming left V 3 bases short and J 1 base short, with 5 bases between. This chain's CDR3 is CATSDRENTEAFF. CDR3 nucleotides: TGTGCCACCAGTGATAGGGAGAACACTGAAGCTTTCTTT.

Only a few counts were recorded for this clonotype. The V call is TRBV27, the J call TRBJ2-4, with D hard to call. This CDR3 is built from 13 residues. Between the trimmed V and J ends, which lost 9 bases and 0 bases, there was a span of 9 bases. Germline CDR1 MNHEY, CDR2 SMNVEV (reference sequence). DNA for the CDR3: TGTGCCAGTAAGGATTTAGCCAAAAACATTCAGTACTTC. Translated, it gives CASKDLAKNIQYF.

This clonotype was counted at least ten times. This chain links TRBV18 with TRBJ2-7; the D gene is possibly TRBD1 (6 bases). Germline V gene lookup returns CDR1 KGHSH and CDR2 LQKENI. The CDR3 has 15 residues. The V and J ends lost 6 bases and 4 bases respectively, with 19 bases between them. The CDR3 protein is CASSATGTIMYEQYF. The CDR3 bases are TGTGCCAGCTCTGCGACCGGGACAATAATGTACGAGCAGTACTTC.

This clonotype has a count of ten or more. V is TRBV28 and J is TRBJ2-1, with 11 bases aligning to TRBD2. Trimming took 3 bases from V and 6 from J; bases not matched to a gene: 4. The length of the CDR3 is 15 residues. The V gene's germline CDR1 is MDHEN and CDR2 SYDVKM. CDR3 sequence (DNA): TGTGCCAGCAGTTTGGTAACTAGCGGGAGCAATGAGCAGTTCTTC. This encodes CASSLVTSGSNEQFF.

This clonotype occurred many times. V and J are TRBV3-1 and TRBJ2-1, with TRBD2 matching 14 bases. V was pared by 0 bases and J by 7 bases, with 8 bases of the junction left unmatched. CDR3 size: 18 residues. Germline CDR1 LGHDT, CDR2 YNNKEL (reference sequence). The chain's CDR3 is CASSQDGLAGGEKNEQFF. The CDR3 DNA sequence: TGTGCCAGCAGCCAAGACGGACTAGCGGGAGGAGAAAAAAATGAGCAGTTCTTC.

This clonotype was detected many times. V gene TRBV11-2 combines with J gene TRBJ2-2; D might be TRBD2 (6 bases). Germline CDR1 reads SGHAT; CDR2 reads FQNNGV. The V and J ends lost 5 bases and 4 bases respectively, with 8 bases between them. This CDR3 comprises 13 residues. CDR3 in DNA: TGTGCCAGCAGCCGCGGGGCCACCGGGGAGCTGTTTTTT. It encodes CASSRGATGELFF.

The chain links TRBV3-1 to TRBJ1-3, with unresolved D. Germline lookup yields CDR1 LGHDT and CDR2 YNNKEL (reference sequence). The CDR3 covers 12 residues. Trimming stripped 1 base from V and 12 bases from J, with 10 bases between. The CDR3 DNA reads as TGTGCCAGCAGCCAAGTGGGTGTCAGCATATATTTT. It yields the protein CASSQVGVSIYF.

This clonotype appeared many times. The rearrangement joins TRBV3-1 to TRBJ1-2; TRBD1 matches at 8 bases. The germline gives CDR1 LGHDT, CDR2 YNNKEL (reference sequence). The CDR3 is 15 residues long. Trimming at V came to 2 bases and at J to 6 bases, leaving 8 bases not matched to a gene. In nucleotides, the CDR3 is TGTGCCAGCAGCCAACCTGGACAGGGCGGAGATGGCTACACCTTC. Its protein is CASSQPGQGGDGYTF.